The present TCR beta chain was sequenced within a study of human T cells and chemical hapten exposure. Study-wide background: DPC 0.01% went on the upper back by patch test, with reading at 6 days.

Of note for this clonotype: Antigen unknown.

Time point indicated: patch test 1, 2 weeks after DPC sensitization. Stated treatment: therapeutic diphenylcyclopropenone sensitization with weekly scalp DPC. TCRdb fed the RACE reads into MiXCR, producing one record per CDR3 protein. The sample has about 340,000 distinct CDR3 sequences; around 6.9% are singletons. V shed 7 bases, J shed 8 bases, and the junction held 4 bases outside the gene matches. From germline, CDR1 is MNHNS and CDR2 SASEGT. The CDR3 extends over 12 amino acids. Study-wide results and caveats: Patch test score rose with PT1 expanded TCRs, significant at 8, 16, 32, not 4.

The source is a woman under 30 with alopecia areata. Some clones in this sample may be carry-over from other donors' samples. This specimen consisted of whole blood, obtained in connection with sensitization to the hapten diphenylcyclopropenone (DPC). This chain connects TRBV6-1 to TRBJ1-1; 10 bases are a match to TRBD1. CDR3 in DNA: TGTGCCAGCACCCGGGACAGGGGAGAAGCTTTCTTT. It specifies CASTRDRGEAFF.